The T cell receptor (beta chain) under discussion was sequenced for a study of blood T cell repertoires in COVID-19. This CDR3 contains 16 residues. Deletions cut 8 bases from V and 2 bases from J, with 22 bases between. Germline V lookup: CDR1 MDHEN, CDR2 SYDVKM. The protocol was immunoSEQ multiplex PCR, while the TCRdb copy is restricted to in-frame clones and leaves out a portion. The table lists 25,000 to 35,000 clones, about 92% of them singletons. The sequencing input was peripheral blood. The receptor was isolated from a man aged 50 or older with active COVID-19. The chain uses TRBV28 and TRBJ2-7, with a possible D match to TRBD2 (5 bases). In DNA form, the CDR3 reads TGTGCCAGCGACTCCTCTTCGGCTAGAGGGACCTACGAGCAGTACTTC. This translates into CASDSSSARGTYEQYF.